Listed below are T cell receptor beta chains from one sample, sequenced in a study of T-cell reconstitution after alpha-beta-depleted transplantation in children. In TCRdb, the PCR reads were re-called with MiXCR into one record per CDR3 protein. The table records approximately 650,000 distinct CDR3 sequences, less than 15% of them present only once. Sample: PBMCs, taken before TCRalphabeta/CD19-depleted stem cell transplant. The receptors originated from a girl aged 2 to 10 with congenital amegakaryocytic thrombocytopenia, due to receive a stem cell transplant. CDR3s include the opening cysteine and the closing phenylalanine or tryptophan. D genes are given only for firm matches. Only some rows state a clone size, as once, few, many or a class for expanded clones.

d_call	clone_size	v_call	j_call	cdr3_aa	cdr3_nt
NA	NA	TRBV5-1	TRBJ2-1	CASSWPEQSYNEQFF	TGCGCCAGCAGCTGGCCGGAACAATCCTACAATGAGCAGTTCTTC
NA	few	TRBV19	TRBJ1-2	CASSILGNYGYTF	TGTGCCAGTAGTATACTGGGGAACTATGGCTACACCTTC
NA	many	TRBV11-2	TRBJ1-1	CASSLVPREAFF	TGTGCCAGCAGCTTAGTACCCAGGGAAGCTTTCTTT
TRBD2	NA	TRBV29-1	TRBJ2-1	CSVTGTSNYNEQFF	TGCAGCGTAACCGGGACTAGTAACTACAATGAGCAGTTCTTC
NA	NA	TRBV5-1	TRBJ2-5	CASSLVVRGFQETQYF	TGCGCCAGCAGCTTGGTGGTCAGGGGATTCCAAGAGACCCAGTACTTC
NA	NA	TRBV20-1	TRBJ2-3	CSARARLGPADTQYF	TGCAGTGCTAGAGCCAGACTAGGCCCCGCAGATACGCAGTATTTT
NA	few	TRBV12-3/TRBV12-4	TRBJ1-4	CASTTGTPEEKLFF	TGTGCCAGCACCACCGGGACCCCTGAGGAAAAACTGTTTTTT
TRBD2	NA	TRBV20-1	TRBJ2-2	CSARDPGSTSGNTGELFF	TGCAGTGCTAGAGATCCTGGAAGCACTAGCGGGAACACCGGGGAGCTGTTTTTT
NA	many	TRBV15	TRBJ1-2	CATSRDNNYGYTF	TGTGCCACCAGCAGAGATAACAACTATGGCTACACCTTC
TRBD2	few	TRBV10-3	TRBJ2-3	CAISALAGDVDTQYF	TGTGCCATCAGTGCTTTAGCGGGAGATGTAGATACGCAGTATTTT
TRBD2	many	TRBV5-1	TRBJ2-3	CASRSLAAEGDTQYF	TGCGCCAGCAGATCTCTAGCGGCTGAGGGAGATACGCAGTATTTT
TRBD1	few	TRBV5-1	TRBJ2-5	CASSRVENRGPQETQYF	TGCGCCAGCAGCCGGGTGGAGAACAGGGGCCCCCAAGAGACCCAGTACTTC
NA	many	TRBV29-1	TRBJ2-1	CSVGSGEQFF	TGCAGCGTTGGGTCCGGTGAGCAGTTCTTC
NA	many	TRBV5-6	TRBJ2-1	CASSLDMGGEQFF	TGTGCCAGCAGCTTGGATATGGGCGGTGAGCAGTTCTTC
TRBD2	many	TRBV12-3/TRBV12-4	TRBJ2-7	CASSPRLAGVYEQYF	TGTGCCAGCAGTCCCCGACTAGCGGGAGTCTACGAGCAGTACTTC
TRBD1	many	TRBV7-9	TRBJ2-1	CASSLTGANANEQFF	TGTGCCAGCAGCCTGACAGGGGCTAACGCCAATGAGCAGTTCTTC
NA	many	TRBV29-1	TRBJ2-5	CSVVQGGRHRTLSPTQYF	TGCAGCGTTGTCCAGGGAGGACGTCACCGCACCCTCAGCCCGACCCAGTACTTC